These 27 T cell receptor beta chains were sequenced from one sample in a study of OX40 agonist ivuxolimab in advanced cancers. Clones were sequenced by immunoSEQ multiplex PCR, and TCRdb holds only the in-frame ones, with some missing. The table has some 54,000 clones, 65% to 80% seen once; the top ten hold 5% to 7.5%. The specimen comprised CD4+ or CD8+ T cells sorted from blood, sampled in a trial of the OX40 agonist ivuxolimab. The source is an adult with an advanced solid tumor such as melanoma, head and neck, liver or kidney cancer.

V usage is TRBV27 and J usage is TRBJ2-7, with 10 bases identical to TRBD2. The CDR3 is 16 residues long. The V segment lost 3 bases and the J segment 0 bases; nucleotides outside the gene matches: 5. Germline CDR1 MNHEY, CDR2 SMNVEV (reference sequence). CDR3: CASSLLTSGPSYEQYF. Written as DNA, the CDR3 is TGTGCCAGCAGTTTGCTGACTAGCGGGCCCTCCTACGAGCAGTACTTC.

The rearrangement links TRBV2 to TRBJ1-4; D gene uncertain. The CDR3 is 14 amino acids. CDR1 is SNHLY and CDR2 is FYNNEI in the germline V gene. V was pared by 4 bases and J by 3 bases, with 9 bases between. CDR3 coding DNA: TGTGCCAGCAGTGTTTGGGCAGCTAATGAAAAACTGTTTTTT. Translation: CASSVWAANEKLFF.

The chain carries TRBV7-9 and TRBJ2-5; a weak D match, TRBD2 (6 bases). The V and J ends lost 6 bases and 2 bases respectively, with 19 bases between them. This CDR3 region has 16 residues. Germline CDR1 reads SEHNR; CDR2 reads FQNEAQ (reference sequence). CDR3 amino acids: CASSSGEAGKQETQYF. The CDR3 coding sequence is TGTGCCAGCAGTTCCGGGGAGGCGGGGAAGCAAGAGACCCAGTACTTC.

The chain links TRBV7-8 to TRBJ2-2, with 9 positions matching TRBD1. This CDR3 has 16 amino acids. V trimming: 1 base; J trimming: 7 bases; junction bases outside the gene matches: 7. The germline V gene has CDR1 SGHVS and CDR2 FQNEAQ. The DNA of the CDR3 is TGTGCCAGCAGCTTAGTGGGACAGGGACGGAACGGGGAGCTGTTTTTT. It yields the protein CASSLVGQGRNGELFF.

Written as DNA, the CDR3 is TGTGCCAGCAGGTCTCTCGGGACTTTCGAGACCCAGTACTTC. This encodes CASRSLGTFETQYF. This rearrangement joins TRBV5-5 to TRBJ2-5, with TRBD2 as a possible D gene (6 bases). V was pared by 5 bases and J by 5 bases, with 16 bases between. The CDR3 runs to 14 residues. From germline, CDR1 is SGHKS and CDR2 YYEKEE (reference sequence).

Note on this clone: At one boundary the junction diverges from the germline segment, which might be a read error. The gene calls are TRBV18 and TRBJ2-2; 7 bases align to TRBD1. CDR3 length: 15 amino acids. Germline V gene sequence: CDR1 KGHSH, CDR2 LQKENI. CDR3 sequence: CASSPPTGNIGELFF. CDR3 sequence (DNA): TGTGCCAGCTCACCACCGACAGGGAACATCGGGGAGCTGTTTTTT.

This chain connects TRBV5-1 to TRBJ1-1; tentative D call: TRBD1 (6 bases). The CDR3 consists of 14 residues. Deletions cut 4 bases from V and 1 base from J, with 11 bases between. Germline loops: CDR1 SGHRS, CDR2 YFSETQ. CDR3 residues: CASSAQGSNTEAFF. The CDR3 DNA follows: TGCGCCAGCAGCGCACAGGGCTCGAACACTGAAGCTTTCTTT.

The count of this clone is one. The rearrangement joins TRBV28 to TRBJ2-6; D call uncertain. V lost 7 bases and J lost 0, with 7 bases in between. This CDR3 is built from 14 residues. Germline CDR1 and CDR2: MDHEN and SYDVKM. The CDR3 DNA reads as TGTGCCAGCACAGTCCACTCTGGGGCCAACGTCCTGACTTTC. This encodes CASTVHSGANVLTF.

The V and J genes are TRBV18 and TRBJ1-1; TRBD1 matches at 8 bases. CDR1 and CDR2 (germline): KGHSH, LQKENI. This CDR3 is 15 amino acids long. Trimming took 0 bases from V and 4 from J; bases not matched to a gene: 4. Here the CDR3 DNA reads TGTGCCAGCTCACCACCTAAGGACAGGGCCACTGAAGCTTTCTTT. Its translation is CASSPPKDRATEAFF.

The V gene is TRBV7-2, the J gene TRBJ1-1; D gene ambiguous. The CDR3 is 14 residues long. The germline V gene encodes CDR1 SGHTA and CDR2 FQGNSA. Trimming pared 6 bases from V and 7 bases from J, leaving 18 bases between. The CDR3 here is CASRQDPARGEAFF. CDR3 nucleotides: TGTGCCAGCAGACAAGACCCGGCTAGAGGTGAAGCTTTCTTT. The full variable domain, rest sourced from reference TRBV7-2 and TRBJ1-1, is GAGVSQSPSNKVTEKGKDVELRCDPISGHTALYWYRQSLGQGLEFLIYFQGNSAPDKSGLPSDRFSAERTGGSVSTLTIQRTQQEDSAVYLCASRQDPARGEAFFGQGTRLTVV.

The J gene is TRBJ2-2, the V gene TRBV11-3, with D maybe TRBD2 (6 bases). Germline values: CDR1 SGHNT, CDR2 YENEEA. The CDR3 is 15 residues long. V lost 5 bases to trimming and J lost 3 bases, with 13 bases between them. The CDR3 spells CASSQTGLYTGELFF. The CDR3 DNA is TGTGCCAGCAGCCAGACGGGACTTTACACCGGGGAGCTGTTTTTT.

This clone appeared many times. The rearrangement links TRBV5-6 to TRBJ2-5, with no clear D. V lost 5 bases and J 3 bases, leaving 14 bases between the germline ends. There are 14 residues in the CDR3. Germline loops: CDR1 SGHDT, CDR2 YYEEEE. CDR3 DNA sequence: TGTGCCAGCAGGGCGAGGCTCGCCAAAGAGACCCAGTACTTC. Translated: CASRARLAKETQYF.

The rearrangement joins TRBV5-4 to TRBJ2-3; D is ambiguous. The CDR3 is 12 amino acids. CDR1 and CDR2 from the germline V gene are SGHNT and YYREEE (reference sequence). V was pared by 0 bases and J by 3 bases, with 2 bases between. CDR3 DNA: TGTGCCAGCAGCTTGGAGACAGATACGCAGTATTTT. This encodes CASSLETDTQYF.

In its sample, this clone was seen once. The chain combines TRBV7-9 with TRBJ2-1; a weak D match, TRBD1 (6 bases). Trimming took off 1 base at V and 4 bases at J, with 14 bases between the two ends. This CDR3 spans 16 amino acids. In germline, CDR1 is SEHNR, CDR2 FQNEAQ (reference sequence). The CDR3 region has the DNA TGTGCCAGCAGCTTAGTAAGTGGGGGCCGATACAATGAGCAGTTCTTC. This translates into CASSLVSGGRYNEQFF.

CDR3 DNA sequence: TGTGCCGACGGGAATCTGGACAGCCAAGAGACCCAGTACTTC. This codes for CADGNLDSQETQYF. The chain uses TRBV28 and TRBJ2-5; maybe TRBD1 (6 bases). CDR3 size: 14 residues. CDR1 and CDR2 (germline): MDHEN, SYDVKM. V was clipped by 11 bases and J by 1 base, with 17 bases between them.

For the CDR3, the DNA is TGTGCCAGCAGCTTGGCCAATGAGCAGTTCTTC. This gives the protein CASSLANEQFF. The chain recombines TRBV7-6 with TRBJ2-1; no firm D call. The CDR3 extends over 11 amino acids. V was trimmed by 3 bases and J by 6 bases, leaving 3 bases between them. Germline CDR1 and CDR2: SGHVS and FNYEAQ. The full variable domain, its missing parts supplied by reference TRBV7-6 and TRBJ2-1, is GAGVSQSPRYKVTKRGQDVALRCDPISGHVSLYWYRQALGQGPEFLTYFNYEAQQDKSGLPNDRFSAERPEGSISTLTIQRTEQRDSAMYRCASSLANEQFFGPGTRLTVL.

V gene TRBV5-5 combines with J gene TRBJ2-3, with a tentative D call TRBD2 (5 bases). Looked up from germline, CDR1 is SGHKS and CDR2 is YYEKEE (reference sequence). The CDR3 has 14 amino acids. The ends were cut back, 6 bases at V and 6 bases at J, with 17 bases in the middle. This chain's CDR3 is CASMKGGRRDTQYF. The CDR3 bases are TGTGCCAGCATGAAGGGCGGTAGGAGGGATACGCAGTATTTT.

The chain is built from TRBV19 and TRBJ1-4; 8 nucleotides match TRBD1. This CDR3 has 14 amino acids. V was clipped by 7 bases and J by 5 bases; unmatched bases: 6. Germline loops: CDR1 LNHDA, CDR2 SQIVND (reference sequence). Here the CDR3 DNA reads TGTGCCAGTACCCCGAGGGACAGGAATGAAAAACTGTTTTTT. Its protein is CASTPRDRNEKLFF.

The V and J genes are TRBV25-1 and TRBJ2-3, with TRBD1 as a possible D gene (5 bases). The CDR3 contains 15 residues. Germline values: CDR1 MGHDK, CDR2 SYGVNS. Deletions cut 3 bases from V and 0 bases from J, with 10 bases between. The CDR3 protein is CASSDPGSSTDTQYF. The DNA of the CDR3 is TGTGCCAGCAGTGATCCAGGGTCTAGCACAGATACGCAGTATTTT.

CDR3 region: CASEAGWTGELFF. The CDR3 nucleotides read TGTGCTAGTGAGGCAGGGTGGACCGGGGAGCTGTTTTTT. The gene calls are TRBV12-5 and TRBJ2-2; tentatively, D is TRBD1 (5 bases). CDR1 is LGHNT and CDR2 is FRNRAP in the germline V gene. V shed 7 bases and J shed 5 bases, with 11 bases lying between them. This CDR3 is built from 13 residues.

This clone has just a few counts. The chain joins TRBV7-7 to TRBJ2-5; weak D call: TRBD1 (5 bases). Germline V gives CDR1 SSHAT, CDR2 FNYEAQ (reference sequence). The germline V and J ends were trimmed by 8 bases and 5 bases, with 9 bases remaining between them. The CDR3 contains 11 residues. The CDR3 region has the DNA TGTGCCAGCTCACCAGGGGAGACCCAGTACTTC. Translating it yields CASSPGETQYF.

This clone was seen a single time. The V and J genes are TRBV5-1 and TRBJ2-3; 12 positions agree with TRBD2. After removal of 2 bases from V and 3 bases from J, the junction contained 1 base not matched to a gene. Germline V lookup: CDR1 SGHRS, CDR2 YFSETQ. The CDR3 contains 15 residues. CDR3 amino acids: CASSLTSGRTDTQYF. The DNA for the CDR3 is TGCGCCAGCAGCTTAACTAGCGGGAGGACAGATACGCAGTATTTT.

This clone was seen a single time. The CDR3 DNA reads TGTGCCAGCAGCTTAGGCAGGTCCTACGAGCAGTACTTC. Translated: CASSLGRSYEQYF. The chain joins TRBV7-2 to TRBJ2-7; D call uncertain. V lost 1 base, J lost 1 base, and 5 bases lay in between. CDR1 is SGHTA and CDR2 is FQGNSA in the germline V gene. The CDR3 spans 13 residues.

Only one count was recorded for this clone. This chain connects TRBV14 to TRBJ2-1; 8 bases agree with TRBD2. After removal of 0 bases from V and 6 bases from J, the junction contained 10 bases not matched to a gene. This CDR3 has 17 amino acids. Germline V gene data show CDR1 as SGHDN and CDR2 as FVKESK. The DNA for the CDR3 is TGTGCCAGCAGCCAAGAGGGTCAGCTAGCGGGCCGCAATGAGCAGTTCTTC. Protein sequence: CASSQEGQLAGRNEQFF. The complete variable domain, with remaining parts taken from reference TRBV14 and TRBJ2-1, reads EAGVTQFPSHSVIEKGQTVTLRCDPISGHDNLYWYRRVMGKEIKFLLHFVKESKQDESGMPNNRFLAERTGGTYSTLKVQPAELEDSGVYFCASSQEGQLAGRNEQFFGPGTRLTVL.

The V and J genes are TRBV21-1 and TRBJ1-2. TRBV21-1 is shown as a pseudogene. The CDR3 is 16 residues long. For the CDR3, the DNA is TGTGCCAGCAGCAAAGACCTGGGAGCTACCCTTCATGGCTACACCTTC. This gives the protein CASSKDLGATLHGYTF.

The chain links TRBV7-3 to TRBJ1-5; weak D call: TRBD1 (5 bases). This CDR3 region has 13 residues. The V gene lost 3 bases and the J gene lost 4 bases, with 7 bases spanning the gap. Germline CDR1 is SGHTA and CDR2 is FQGTGA. For the CDR3, the DNA is TGTGCCAGCAGCTTGCGGGGGAATCAGCCCCAGCATTTT. Its translation is CASSLRGNQPQHF. The full variable domain, with the rest looked up from reference TRBV7-3 and TRBJ1-5, is GAGVSQTPSNKVTEKGKYVELRCDPISGHTALYWYRQSLGQGPEFLIYFQGTGAADDSGLPNDRFFAVRPEGSVSTLKIQRTERGDSAVYLCASSLRGNQPQHFGDGTRLSIL.

The chain uses TRBV2 and TRBJ1-4; D gene ambiguous. Trimming pared 5 bases from V and 5 bases from J, leaving 12 bases between. Looked up from germline, CDR1 is SNHLY and CDR2 is FYNNEI. The CDR3 is 14 amino acids. Written as DNA, the CDR3 is TGTGCCAGCAGTTGGTCCCCGAGAAATGAAAAACTGTTTTTT. It encodes CASSWSPRNEKLFF.